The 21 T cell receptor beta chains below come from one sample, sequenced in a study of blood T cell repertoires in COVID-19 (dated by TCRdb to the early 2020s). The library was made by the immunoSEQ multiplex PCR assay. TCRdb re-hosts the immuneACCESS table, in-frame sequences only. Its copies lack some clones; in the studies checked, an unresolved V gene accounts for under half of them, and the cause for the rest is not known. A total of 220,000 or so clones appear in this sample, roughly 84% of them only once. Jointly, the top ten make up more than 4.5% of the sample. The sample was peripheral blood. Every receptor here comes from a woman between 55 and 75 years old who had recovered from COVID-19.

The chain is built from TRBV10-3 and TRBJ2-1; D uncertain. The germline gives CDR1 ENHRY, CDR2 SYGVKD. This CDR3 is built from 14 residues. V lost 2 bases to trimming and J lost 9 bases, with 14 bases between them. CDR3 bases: TGTGCCATCAGTGAGGTAGCCGGGTCCGTTGAGCAGTTCTTC. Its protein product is CAISEVAGSVEQFF.

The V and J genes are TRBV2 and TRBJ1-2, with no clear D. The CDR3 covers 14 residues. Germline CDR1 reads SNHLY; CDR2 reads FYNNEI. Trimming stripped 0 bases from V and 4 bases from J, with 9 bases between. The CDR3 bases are TGTGCCAGCAGTGAAGCGGAGGGTCCCTATGGCTACACCTTC. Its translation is CASSEAEGPYGYTF.

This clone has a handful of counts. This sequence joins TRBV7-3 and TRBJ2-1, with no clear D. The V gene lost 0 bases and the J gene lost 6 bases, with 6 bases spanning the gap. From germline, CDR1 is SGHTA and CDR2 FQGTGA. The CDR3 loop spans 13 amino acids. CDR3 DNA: TGTGCCAGCAGCTTAACCCCCTCCAATGAGCAGTTCTTC. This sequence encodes CASSLTPSNEQFF.

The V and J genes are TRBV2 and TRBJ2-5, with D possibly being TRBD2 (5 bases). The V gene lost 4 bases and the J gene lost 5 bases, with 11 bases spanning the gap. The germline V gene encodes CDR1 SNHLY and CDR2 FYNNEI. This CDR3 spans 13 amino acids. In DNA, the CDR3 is TGTGCCAGCAGTGCCCGGAGGAGGGAGACCCAGTACTTC. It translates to CASSARRRETQYF.

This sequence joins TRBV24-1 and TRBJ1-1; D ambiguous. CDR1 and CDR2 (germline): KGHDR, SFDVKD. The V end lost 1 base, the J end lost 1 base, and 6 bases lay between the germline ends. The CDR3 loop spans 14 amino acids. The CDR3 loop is CATSDFSQNTEAFF. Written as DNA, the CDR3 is TGTGCCACCAGTGATTTTTCACAGAACACTGAAGCTTTCTTT.

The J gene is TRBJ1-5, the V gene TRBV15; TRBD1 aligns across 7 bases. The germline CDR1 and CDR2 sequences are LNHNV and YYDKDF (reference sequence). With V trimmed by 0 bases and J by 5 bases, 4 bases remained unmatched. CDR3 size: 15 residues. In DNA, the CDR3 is TGTGCCACCAGCAGAGACCGCAGGGGGTATCAGCCCCAGCATTTT. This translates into CATSRDRRGYQPQHF.

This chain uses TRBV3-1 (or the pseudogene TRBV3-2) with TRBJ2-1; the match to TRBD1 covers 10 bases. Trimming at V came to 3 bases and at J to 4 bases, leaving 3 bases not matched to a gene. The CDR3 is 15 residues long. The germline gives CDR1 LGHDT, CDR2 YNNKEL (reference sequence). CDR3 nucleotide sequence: TGTGCCAGCAGCCAGACAGGGGGCTTTTACAATGAGCAGTTCTTC. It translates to CASSQTGGFYNEQFF.

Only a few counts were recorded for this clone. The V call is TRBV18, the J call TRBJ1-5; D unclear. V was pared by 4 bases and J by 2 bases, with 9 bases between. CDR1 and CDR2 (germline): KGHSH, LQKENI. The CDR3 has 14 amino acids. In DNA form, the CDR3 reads TGTGCCAGCTCACGCGGGCCGGGCAATCAGCCCCAGCATTTT. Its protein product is CASSRGPGNQPQHF.

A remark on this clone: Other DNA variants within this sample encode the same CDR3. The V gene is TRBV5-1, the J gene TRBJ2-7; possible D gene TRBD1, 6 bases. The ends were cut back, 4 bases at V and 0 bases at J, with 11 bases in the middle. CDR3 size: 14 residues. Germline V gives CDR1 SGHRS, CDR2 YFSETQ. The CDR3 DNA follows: TGCGCCAGCAGCCCGGACAGAAGCTCCTACGAGCAGTACTTC. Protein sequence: CASSPDRSSYEQYF.

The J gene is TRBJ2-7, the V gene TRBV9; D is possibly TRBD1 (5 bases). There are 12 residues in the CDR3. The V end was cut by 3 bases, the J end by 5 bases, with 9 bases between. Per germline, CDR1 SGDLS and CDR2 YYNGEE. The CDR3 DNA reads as TGTGCCAGCAGCGCAGGGTCTAACGAGCAGTACTTC. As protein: CASSAGSNEQYF.

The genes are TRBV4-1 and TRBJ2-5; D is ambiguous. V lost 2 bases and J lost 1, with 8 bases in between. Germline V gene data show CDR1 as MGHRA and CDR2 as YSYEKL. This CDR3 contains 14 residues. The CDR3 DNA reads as TGCGCCAGCAGCCAACCGTTCAGCCAAGAGACCCAGTACTTC. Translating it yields CASSQPFSQETQYF.

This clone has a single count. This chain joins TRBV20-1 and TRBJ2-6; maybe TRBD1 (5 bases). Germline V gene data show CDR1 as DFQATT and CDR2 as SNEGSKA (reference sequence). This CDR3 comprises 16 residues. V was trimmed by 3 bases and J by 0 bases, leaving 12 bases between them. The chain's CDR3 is CSASIFQGSGANVLTF. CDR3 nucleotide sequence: TGCAGTGCTAGTATCTTCCAGGGCTCTGGGGCCAACGTCCTGACTTTC.

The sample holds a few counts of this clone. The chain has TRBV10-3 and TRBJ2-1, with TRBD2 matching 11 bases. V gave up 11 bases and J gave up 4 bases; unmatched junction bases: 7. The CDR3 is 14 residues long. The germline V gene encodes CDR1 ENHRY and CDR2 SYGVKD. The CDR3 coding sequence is TGTGCCGTCTTACCTAGCGGGGGGTACAATGAGCAGTTCTTC. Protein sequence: CAVLPSGGYNEQFF.

The DNA of the CDR3 is TGCGCCAGCAGCTCAGGGGCGCGGGAGACCCAGTACTTC. Encoded protein: CASSSGARETQYF. The chain employs TRBV5-1 and TRBJ2-5; tentative D call: TRBD1 (6 bases). Germline assignment: CDR1 SGHRS and CDR2 YFSETQ. Trimming removed 3 bases from V and 5 bases from J, with 11 bases in between. This CDR3 comprises 13 residues.

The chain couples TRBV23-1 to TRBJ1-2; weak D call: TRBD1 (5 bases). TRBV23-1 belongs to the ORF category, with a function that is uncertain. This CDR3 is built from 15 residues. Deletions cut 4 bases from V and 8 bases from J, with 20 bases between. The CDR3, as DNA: TGCGCCAGCAGTCTCCCCCCCGGCAGGGTGCGAGGCTACACCTTC. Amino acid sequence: CASSLPPGRVRGYTF.

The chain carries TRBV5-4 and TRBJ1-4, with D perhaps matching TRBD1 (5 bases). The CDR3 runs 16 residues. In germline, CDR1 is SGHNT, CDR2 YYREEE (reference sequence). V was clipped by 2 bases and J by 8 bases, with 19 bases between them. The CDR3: CASSFKIGTIEEKLFF. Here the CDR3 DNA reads TGTGCCAGCAGCTTCAAAATAGGGACTATAGAGGAAAAACTGTTTTTT.

DNA of the CDR3: TGTGCCAGCAGCCATCGGAAGGGGTGGAATGAGCAGTTCTTC. It encodes CASSHRKGWNEQFF. The rearrangement links TRBV3-1 (or the pseudogene TRBV3-2) to TRBJ2-1; D may be TRBD1 (5 bases). The CDR3 totals 14 residues. Germline V lookup: CDR1 LGHDT, CDR2 YNNKEL (reference sequence). The ends were cut back, 3 bases at V and 7 bases at J, with 13 bases in the middle.

DNA of the CDR3: TGCGCCAGCGCTCCCCGTAGTAGCCGCACAGATACGCAGTATTTT. Its protein product is CASAPRSSRTDTQYF. The chain combines TRBV5-1 with TRBJ2-3; D is uncertain. Germline loops: CDR1 SGHRS, CDR2 YFSETQ. This CDR3 region has 15 residues. Trimming stripped 7 bases from V and 1 base from J, with 16 bases between.

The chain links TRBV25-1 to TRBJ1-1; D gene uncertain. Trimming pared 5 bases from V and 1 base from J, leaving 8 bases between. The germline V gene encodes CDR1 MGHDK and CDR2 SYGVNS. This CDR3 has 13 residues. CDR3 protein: CASSPSQNTEAFF. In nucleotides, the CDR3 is TGTGCCAGCAGTCCGAGTCAGAACACTGAAGCTTTCTTT.

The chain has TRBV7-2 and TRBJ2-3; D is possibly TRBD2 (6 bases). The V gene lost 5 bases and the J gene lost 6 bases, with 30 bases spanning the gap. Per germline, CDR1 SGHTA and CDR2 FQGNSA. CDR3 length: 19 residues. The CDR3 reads CASSAAKLGGALILDTQYF. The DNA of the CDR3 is TGTGCCAGCAGCGCGGCCAAGCTAGGAGGGGCCCTCATATTGGATACGCAGTATTTT.

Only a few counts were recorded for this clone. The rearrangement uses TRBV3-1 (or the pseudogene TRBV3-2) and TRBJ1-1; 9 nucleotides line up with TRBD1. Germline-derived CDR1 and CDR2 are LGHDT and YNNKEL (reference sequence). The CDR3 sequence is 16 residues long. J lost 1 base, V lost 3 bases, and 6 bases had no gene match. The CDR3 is CASSHTQGAPNTEAFF. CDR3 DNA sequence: TGTGCCAGCAGCCACACACAGGGGGCGCCGAACACTGAAGCTTTCTTT.